This record covers a single T cell receptor beta chain. Its target is not known. Libraries were prepared by immunoSEQ multiplex PCR; TCRdb keeps only in-frame clonotypes and omits some of them. This sample has just over 350,000 clones; 90% to 95% occur once, and the top ten carry roughly 3.9%. The CDR3 contains 15 residues. CDR1 is LNHDA, CDR2 SQIVND, per germline (reference sequence). The germline V and J ends were trimmed by 2 bases and 6 bases, with 14 bases remaining between them. This record belongs to a study of Ad26.COV2.S vaccination and SARS-CoV-2 variants. Study conclusions and caveats: Analyses of TCR breadth and depth may have underestimated total T cell responses. It was vaccine recipients, not placebo recipients, who had the higher spike-specific TCR breadth.

The sequence derives from a human donor who had recovered from COVID-19. The chain carries TRBV19 and TRBJ2-1, with D unclear. The specimen was peripheral blood, collected after recovery from COVID-19. For the CDR3, the DNA is TGTGCCAGTAGTATATCGTGGGTTGCCTCCAATGAGCAGTTCTTC. It specifies CASSISWVASNEQFF.